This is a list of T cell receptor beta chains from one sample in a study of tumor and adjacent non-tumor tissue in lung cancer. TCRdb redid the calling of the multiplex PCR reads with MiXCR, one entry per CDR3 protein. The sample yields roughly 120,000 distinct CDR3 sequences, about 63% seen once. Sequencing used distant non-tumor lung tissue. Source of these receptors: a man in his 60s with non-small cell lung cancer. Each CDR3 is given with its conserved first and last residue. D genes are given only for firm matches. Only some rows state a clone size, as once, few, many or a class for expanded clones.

CDR3 DNA: TGTGTCAGCAGCCCTGGTGGCAGGGCGACTGGTTATGACTACACCTTC
CDR3 protein: CVSSPGGRATGYDYTF
V gene: TRBV5-5
clone size: NA
D gene: NA
J gene: TRBJ1-2

CDR3 DNA: TGTGCCAGCAAACAAGTCAACACGGGCTTGAACACTGAAGCTTTCTTC
CDR3 protein: CASKQVNTGLNTEAFF
V gene: TRBV12-3/TRBV12-4
clone size: NA
D gene: NA
J gene: TRBJ1-1

CDR3 DNA: TGTGCCAGCAGTCCACAACTAGCGGGAGGGACGGGTGAGCAGTTCTTC
CDR3 protein: CASSPQLAGGTGEQFF
V gene: TRBV27
clone size: NA
D gene: TRBD2
J gene: TRBJ2-1

CDR3 DNA: TGTACCAGCAATGAGAGGTATAATTCACCCCTCCACTTT
CDR3 protein: CTSNERYNSPLHF
V gene: TRBV6-1
clone size: NA
D gene: NA
J gene: TRBJ1-6

CDR3 DNA: TGTTCCAGCAGCTTAGCTCAGGGGGCTTACACTGAAGCCTTCTTT
CDR3 protein: CSSSLAQGAYTEAFF
V gene: TRBV11-2
clone size: once
D gene: TRBD1
J gene: TRBJ1-1

CDR3 DNA: TGTGCCAACAGCATTAGCGGGGGGCGCTACCATGAGCAGTTCTTC
CDR3 protein: CANSISGGRYHEQFF
V gene: TRBV5-4
clone size: NA
D gene: TRBD2
J gene: TRBJ2-1

CDR3 DNA: TGTGCCACGGGACCGGACTACAGTGAGCAGCTCTTC
CDR3 protein: CATGPDYSEQLF
V gene: TRBV25-1
clone size: NA
D gene: NA
J gene: TRBJ2-1

CDR3 DNA: TGTGTCAGCGCCGATACCGGGACTTACTACTACCAGTACTTC
CDR3 protein: CVSADTGTYYYQYF
V gene: TRBV6-6
clone size: NA
D gene: NA
J gene: TRBJ2-7

CDR3 DNA: TGCAGCGTCGCAGGACAGGCGACTAGCGCAGATACGCAATATTTT
CDR3 protein: CSVAGQATSADTQYF
V gene: TRBV29-1
clone size: NA
D gene: NA
J gene: TRBJ2-3

CDR3 DNA: TGTGCCAGCAGAAACGGACAGGGTTCACGGCCCCAGCATTTT
CDR3 protein: CASRNGQGSRPQHF
V gene: TRBV2
clone size: once
D gene: TRBD1
J gene: TRBJ1-5

CDR3 DNA: TGTGCCAGCAGTTTAGGGGGACAGGGGCAGGAGACCCTGTACTTC
CDR3 protein: CASSLGGQGQETLYF
V gene: TRBV6-6
clone size: NA
D gene: TRBD1
J gene: TRBJ2-5

CDR3 DNA: TGTGCCAGCAACTTAATGAATAGCGGGAATGAGCAGTTTTTC
CDR3 protein: CASNLMNSGNEQFF
V gene: TRBV7-8
clone size: NA
D gene: TRBD2
J gene: TRBJ2-1

CDR3 DNA: TGCGCCAGCAGCTTGGACGGGACCTTACGGGGCACTGAAGCTTTCTTT
CDR3 protein: CASSLDGTLRGTEAFF
V gene: TRBV5-1
clone size: many
D gene: NA
J gene: TRBJ1-1

CDR3 DNA: TGCGCCAGCAGCCGTTCCGGGACAATCGGCACAGATACGCAGTATTTT
CDR3 protein: CASSRSGTIGTDTQYF
V gene: TRBV5-1
clone size: NA
D gene: NA
J gene: TRBJ2-3

CDR3 DNA: TGTTCCAGTAGCAACGGAGGGGAGCAGTTCTTC
CDR3 protein: CSSSNGGEQFF
V gene: TRBV7-3
clone size: NA
D gene: NA
J gene: TRBJ2-1

CDR3 DNA: TGTACCAGCTCACCACCGGGACAGGCGGATTACAATGAGCAGTTCTTC
CDR3 protein: CTSSPPGQADYNEQFF
V gene: TRBV18
clone size: NA
D gene: TRBD1
J gene: TRBJ2-1

CDR3 DNA: TGTGCCAGCAGAGATACGTCCAGCTCCTACAAGCAGTACTTC
CDR3 protein: CASRDTSSSYKQYF
V gene: TRBV7-9
clone size: NA
D gene: NA
J gene: TRBJ2-7

CDR3 DNA: TGTACCAGCAGTCTAGGTTTCAACACGGTTAATGAAAAACTGTTTTTT
CDR3 protein: CTSSLGFNTVNEKLFF
V gene: TRBV12-3/TRBV12-4
clone size: NA
D gene: NA
J gene: TRBJ1-4

CDR3 DNA: TGTGCCAGCAGTTTATTGACTAGGCGGGCCTACGAGCAGTACTTC
CDR3 protein: CASSLLTRRAYEQYF
V gene: TRBV28
clone size: many
D gene: NA
J gene: TRBJ2-7

CDR3 DNA: TGTGCCAGCAGTGAGGTCTCTGGGGCCAACGTCCTGACTTTC
CDR3 protein: CASSEVSGANVLTF
V gene: TRBV2
clone size: NA
D gene: NA
J gene: TRBJ2-6

CDR3 DNA: TGTGCCAGCAGCACCTCAGCAACGGGAAATCGAAACGATGAGCAGTTCTTC
CDR3 protein: CASSTSATGNRNDEQFF
V gene: TRBV5-4
clone size: NA
D gene: NA
J gene: TRBJ2-1

CDR3 DNA: TGTGCCAGCAGCTTAGTCCCCCCAGGAGGGACCCAGTACTTC
CDR3 protein: CASSLVPPGGTQYF
V gene: TRBV11-2
clone size: few
D gene: NA
J gene: TRBJ2-5

CDR3 DNA: TGTGCCAGCAGCCTGAGGGAATCTAGGGCTAACGTCCCGACTTTC
CDR3 protein: CASSLRESRANVPTF
V gene: TRBV7-9
clone size: NA
D gene: NA
J gene: TRBJ2-6

CDR3 DNA: TGTGCCAGCAGGCCGGGACGTGACAATGAGCAGTTCTTC
CDR3 protein: CASRPGRDNEQFF
V gene: TRBV28
clone size: many
D gene: NA
J gene: TRBJ2-1

CDR3 DNA: TGTGCCAGCAGTGACGTGGGGTGGACAACTAATGAAAAGCTGCTTTTT
CDR3 protein: CASSDVGWTTNEKLLF
V gene: TRBV6-1
clone size: NA
D gene: NA
J gene: TRBJ1-4

CDR3 DNA: TGTGCCAGCAGCTTTCCGGTGGCGGGGGGACAATTCACAGATACGAAGTATTTT
CDR3 protein: CASSFPVAGGQFTDTKYF
V gene: TRBV11-2
clone size: NA
D gene: TRBD2
J gene: TRBJ2-3

CDR3 DNA: TGCAGCGTTGCGGCAGGGTTTGACCACACCTTC
CDR3 protein: CSVAAGFDHTF
V gene: TRBV29-1
clone size: once
D gene: NA
J gene: TRBJ1-2

CDR3 DNA: TGTGCCATCAGTGCAAGTCGTCAGGGCGAGCAGTACTTC
CDR3 protein: CAISASRQGEQYF
V gene: TRBV10-3
clone size: many
D gene: NA
J gene: TRBJ2-7

CDR3 DNA: TGTGCCAGCTGCTTAGCGTCTCCTGGCACTGAAGCTTTCTTT
CDR3 protein: CASCLASPGTEAFF
V gene: TRBV7-2
clone size: NA
D gene: NA
J gene: TRBJ1-1

CDR3 DNA: TGTTCCAGTTGCTTATCGGCGGGCGAGACTGAAGCTTTCTTT
CDR3 protein: CSSCLSAGETEAFF
V gene: TRBV11-1
clone size: NA
D gene: NA
J gene: TRBJ1-1

CDR3 DNA: TGCAGCGCAGAAGCCGGGGGGAACAGGGGCGGCACCGGGGAGCTGTTTTTT
CDR3 protein: CSAEAGGNRGGTGELFF
V gene: TRBV29-1
clone size: many
D gene: NA
J gene: TRBJ2-2

CDR3 DNA: TGCAGTGCTAGGTCGCCGAGGGGACTTAGCACAGATACGCAGTATTTT
CDR3 protein: CSARSPRGLSTDTQYF
V gene: TRBV20-1
clone size: NA
D gene: NA
J gene: TRBJ2-3

CDR3 DNA: TGTGCCAGCAGCTCCGGGACAGGGAACTATGGCTACACCTTC
CDR3 protein: CASSSGTGNYGYTF
V gene: TRBV13
clone size: many
D gene: TRBD1
J gene: TRBJ1-2

CDR3 DNA: TGTGCCAGCAGTGAATCGGCGGGGGGTACCGGGGAGCTGTTTTTT
CDR3 protein: CASSESAGGTGELFF
V gene: TRBV6-1
clone size: NA
D gene: TRBD2
J gene: TRBJ2-2

CDR3 DNA: TGCGCCAGCAGTGACCGGACTAGCGCTACCTACGAACAGTACTTC
CDR3 protein: CASSDRTSATYEQYF
V gene: TRBV10-2
clone size: NA
D gene: TRBD2
J gene: TRBJ2-7

CDR3 DNA: TGTGCCAGCAGCCCAAGCGGAACGTACACCGGGGAGCTGTTTTTT
CDR3 protein: CASSPSGTYTGELFF
V gene: TRBV11-2
clone size: few
D gene: NA
J gene: TRBJ2-2

CDR3 DNA: TGTGCCAGCAGCCCCGGACAGGGAAGGTACTACAATGAGCAGTTCTTC
CDR3 protein: CASSPGQGRYYNEQFF
V gene: TRBV5-6
clone size: many
D gene: TRBD1
J gene: TRBJ2-1

CDR3 DNA: TGTGCCAGCAGTGTGAGTAGTGACACAGATACGCAGTATTTT
CDR3 protein: CASSVSSDTDTQYF
V gene: TRBV6-1
clone size: NA
D gene: NA
J gene: TRBJ2-3

CDR3 DNA: TGTGCCAGCAGTTTTACAGGGGGCGAGGGCTATGGCTACACCTTC
CDR3 protein: CASSFTGGEGYGYTF
V gene: TRBV28
clone size: once
D gene: TRBD1
J gene: TRBJ1-2

CDR3 DNA: TGTGCCAGCAGTGTTGGACTAGCGGGAGGAGGTGAGCCGTACTTC
CDR3 protein: CASSVGLAGGGEPYF
V gene: TRBV12-3/TRBV12-4
clone size: NA
D gene: TRBD2
J gene: TRBJ2-7

CDR3 DNA: TGTGCCAGCAGGTGGGTAGGGAGCTCCTACAATGAGCAGTTCTTC
CDR3 protein: CASRWVGSSYNEQFF
V gene: TRBV5-6
clone size: NA
D gene: NA
J gene: TRBJ2-1

CDR3 DNA: TGTGCCATCAGTGAGTCCGCAGCGGGGGGGCGAATGAATTCACCCCTCCACTTT
CDR3 protein: CAISESAAGGRMNSPLHF
V gene: TRBV10-3
clone size: many
D gene: NA
J gene: TRBJ1-6

CDR3 DNA: TGTGCCACCAGCGGGACAGGGGTTTTCACAAATCAGCCCCAGCATTTT
CDR3 protein: CATSGTGVFTNQPQHF
V gene: TRBV15
clone size: few
D gene: TRBD1
J gene: TRBJ1-5

CDR3 DNA: TGTGCCAGCAGGGAACCGGGGGTGTCTCGAAACACCATATATTTT
CDR3 protein: CASREPGVSRNTIYF
V gene: TRBV6-5
clone size: NA
D gene: NA
J gene: TRBJ1-3

CDR3 DNA: TGTACCAGCAGTTACTCCGGGGTCACCGGGGAGCTCTTTTTT
CDR3 protein: CTSSYSGVTGELFF
V gene: TRBV6-5
clone size: NA
D gene: NA
J gene: TRBJ2-2

CDR3 DNA: TGTGCCAGCAGTTACGGCGGGTATCAGCCCCTGCATTTT
CDR3 protein: CASSYGGYQPLHF
V gene: TRBV6-1
clone size: NA
D gene: NA
J gene: TRBJ1-5

CDR3 DNA: TGTGCTAGTGGTTTGGTACTCGGGGGAGGAAACACCATATATTTT
CDR3 protein: CASGLVLGGGNTIYF
V gene: TRBV12-5
clone size: many
D gene: NA
J gene: TRBJ1-3

CDR3 DNA: TGCGGTGCTATCCGTGACAGTACCTACGAGCAGTACTTC
CDR3 protein: CGAIRDSTYEQYF
V gene: TRBV20-1
clone size: NA
D gene: NA
J gene: TRBJ2-7

CDR3 DNA: TGTGCCAGCAGTTACGTCCCGCTACTAGCGGGGAGAAACACCGGGGAGCTGTTTTTT
CDR3 protein: CASSYVPLLAGRNTGELFF
V gene: TRBV6-6
clone size: many
D gene: TRBD2
J gene: TRBJ2-2

CDR3 DNA: TGTGCCAGCAGCCAAGCCCTAGCGGGATGGGTGGGGAGTGAGCAGTTCTTC
CDR3 protein: CASSQALAGWVGSEQFF
V gene: TRBV4-2
clone size: NA
D gene: TRBD2
J gene: TRBJ2-1

CDR3 DNA: TGTGCCAGCAGCGTGGGACTAGCGGGCCCCCACAATGAGCAGTTCTTC
CDR3 protein: CASSVGLAGPHNEQFF
V gene: TRBV9
clone size: many
D gene: TRBD2
J gene: TRBJ2-1

CDR3 DNA: TGCAGTGCAAGTTTGACCGCAAACTATGGCCACGCCTTC
CDR3 protein: CSASLTANYGHAF
V gene: TRBV20-1
clone size: once
D gene: NA
J gene: TRBJ1-2

CDR3 DNA: TGTGCCAGCAGAAAACGGACAGGGCAAGGCGGCGGCTACACCTTC
CDR3 protein: CASRKRTGQGGGYTF
V gene: TRBV6-2/TRBV6-3
clone size: many
D gene: TRBD1
J gene: TRBJ1-2

CDR3 DNA: TGTGCCAGCAGACCCATGACGGACTCCTACGAGCAGTACTTC
CDR3 protein: CASRPMTDSYEQYF
V gene: TRBV6-1
clone size: many
D gene: NA
J gene: TRBJ2-7

CDR3 DNA: TGCGCCAACAGCCAAAACGGGGGGCGGCGAACCGGGGAGCTGTTTTTT
CDR3 protein: CANSQNGGRRTGELFF
V gene: TRBV4-3
clone size: NA
D gene: NA
J gene: TRBJ2-2

CDR3 DNA: TGTGCCAGCACCTCAGGGGACAGGTCCAACGAGCAGTACTTC
CDR3 protein: CASTSGDRSNEQYF
V gene: TRBV12-3/TRBV12-4
clone size: many
D gene: TRBD1
J gene: TRBJ2-7